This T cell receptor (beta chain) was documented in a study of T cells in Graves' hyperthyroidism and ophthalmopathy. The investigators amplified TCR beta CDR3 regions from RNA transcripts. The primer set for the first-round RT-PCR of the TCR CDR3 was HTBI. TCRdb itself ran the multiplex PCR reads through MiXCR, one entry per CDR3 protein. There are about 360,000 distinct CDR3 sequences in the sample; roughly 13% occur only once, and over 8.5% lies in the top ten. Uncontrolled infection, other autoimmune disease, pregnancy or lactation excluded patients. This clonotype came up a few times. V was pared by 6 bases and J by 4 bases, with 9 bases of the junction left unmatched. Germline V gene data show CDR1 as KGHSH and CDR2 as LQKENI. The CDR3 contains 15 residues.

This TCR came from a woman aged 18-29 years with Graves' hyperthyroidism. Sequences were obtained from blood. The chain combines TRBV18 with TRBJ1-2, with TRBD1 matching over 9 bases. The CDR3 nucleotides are TGTGCCAGCTCCCCGGGACAGGGCACCCCCTATGGCTACACCTTC. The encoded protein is CASSPGQGTPYGYTF.